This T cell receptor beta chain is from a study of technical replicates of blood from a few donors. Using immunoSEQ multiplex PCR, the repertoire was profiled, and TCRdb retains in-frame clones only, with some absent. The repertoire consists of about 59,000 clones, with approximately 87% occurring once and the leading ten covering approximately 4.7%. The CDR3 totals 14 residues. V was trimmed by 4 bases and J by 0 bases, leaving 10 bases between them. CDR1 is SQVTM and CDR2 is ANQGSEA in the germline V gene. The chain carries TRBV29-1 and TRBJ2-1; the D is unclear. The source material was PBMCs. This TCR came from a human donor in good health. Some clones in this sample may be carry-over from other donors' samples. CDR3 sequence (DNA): TGCAGCGTTGTAGGCGGTAGCTCCTACAATGAGCAGTTCTTC. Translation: CSVVGGSSYNEQFF.